Given below is one T cell receptor (beta chain) in context. Its antigen remains unidentified. No base qualities exist here, and no much larger clone lies one base off it. This sample is part of a study of T cell responses to AZD1222 COVID-19 vaccine (dated by TCRdb to about 2021). The study in broad terms: AZD1222 recipients whose second dose came at about 4 weeks and those whose second dose came at about 12 weeks were combined into one group, since spike-specific TCR depth and breadth did not differ between the two schedules. TCR sequencing covered some 240 trial participants: 207 given two doses of AZD1222 and approximately 26 given two doses of MenACWY control vaccine. Trial participants were enrolled into age subgroups of 18-55, 56-69 and 70-plus years, which contained around 150, 28 and 57 TCR-sequenced participants, respectively.

What the research found in general, with its limitations: Conclusions about previously exposed vaccinees were limited because only a handful of AZD1222 recipients were SARS-CoV-2 seropositive at baseline. In the small 56-69-year group, the increase in depth fell short of significance, most likely because of low power. Participants were mostly white British and included more females than males, and it was suggested by the authors that clonal diversity may have been underestimated. Vaccine-associated CD4 TCRs spanned the whole spike protein, with dominant responses in regions 160-218 and 743-854. Reportedly, almost half of the unique spike-specific TCRs recognized epitopes lying outside the regions that are mutated in the B.1.351 and B.1.1.7 variants. A significant rise in spike-specific TCR breadth and depth was observed after two AZD1222 doses relative to day 0 and relative to MenACWY recipients. Because no day 14 peak-response samples were available, repertoires were characterized only after the peak T cell response.

The CDR3 regions of human TCRbeta chains were subjected to immunosequencing. The published analysis was carried out like this. TCRs in the repertoires were matched against a reference library of SARS-CoV-2-specific TCRs that had been generated with the MIRA antigen-specificity platform. Breadth was defined as the fraction of unique TCRs that were SARS-CoV-2-associated, and depth was defined as the fraction of total T cells that were SARS-CoV-2-associated. Using the MIRA data, every spike-specific TCR was mapped to the spike region that the TCR reacted to and assigned to either a CD4 or a CD8 class. Log10-transformed breadth and depth values were compared by one-way ANOVA with Sidak's multiple comparisons tests. This is the immuneACCESS table as TCRdb keeps it, with only in-frame sequences that have V and J called. A part of the clones is gone; compared with another copy, unresolved V genes explain less than half, and the rest is unexplained. That table furnishes V, J and clone size, whereas the DNA furnished D and trimming. For this sample the table gives 95,000 to 150,000 clones, of which approximately 87% were detected only once. Less than 4.5% of the sample is held by the ten biggest clonotypes.

CDR1 and CDR2 are drawn from the germline V gene (reference sequence): SGHAT, FQDESV. The CDR3 spans 14 residues, from the cysteine through the phenylalanine. The sequence is cut down to CDR3 DNA, 42 bases in frame from base 1. V was cut back by 3 bases and J by 4 bases, leaving a gap of 9 bases between them. Read against the paper, the sample's time point label means: baseline before first vaccination. Vaccinee samples came from UK trials COV001 and COV002, including a single-blind randomized controlled phase 2/3 trial of AZD1222 (ChAdOx1 nCoV-19) in healthy adults. For TCRbeta chain sequencing, PBMC samples from trial participants were taken at day 0 and at day 28 after the second dose.

The sample in question was peripheral blood, obtained on day 0 of AZD1222 vaccination. The chain is made from TRBV11-1 and TRBJ1-4, with TRBD1 tentatively as D gene (5 bases match). The TCR comes from an adult in good health. The nucleotides are TGTGCCAGCAGCTTGGGGGAAGTTAATGAAAAACTGTTTTTT. Translated, this is CASSLGEVNEKLFF.